Each of the 8 T cell receptor beta chains below was sequenced from the same sample in a study of T-cell memory formation after mild COVID-19. One entry per CDR3 protein results from TCRdb running MiXCR on the 5' RACE reads. The repertoire holds around 420,000 distinct CDR3 sequences, with approximately 25% as singletons. Sequenced: PBMCs or a T cell subset sorted from them (not recorded which). All receptors come from an adult woman who had mild COVID-19 (a few samples of this study predate the infection). Cell type and time point are not known.

Ten or more counts support this clonotype. This sequence joins TRBV7-9 and TRBJ2-2, with D uncertain. Trimming shortened V by 8 bases and J by 4 bases, and 11 bases separated the two germline ends. The CDR3 runs 13 residues. Germline CDR1 reads SEHNR; CDR2 reads FQNEAQ (reference sequence). This CDR3 reads CASPTWGTGELFF. The CDR3 DNA is TGTGCCAGCCCAACTTGGGGCACCGGGGAGCTGTTTTTT.

This clonotype was detected once. The CDR3 DNA reads TGTGCCAGCAGTTTAGCCCGGCAGGGGGCTAGCACAGATACGCAGTATTTT. Translated, it gives CASSLARQGASTDTQYF. The V and J genes are TRBV12-3 or TRBV12-4 and TRBJ2-3; 8 nucleotides match TRBD1. The CDR3 contains 17 residues. With V trimmed by 0 bases and J by 0 bases, 5 bases remained unmatched.

CDR3 protein: CASSPDFTSTDTQYF. CDR3 bases: TGTGCCAGCAGCCCGGACTTCACTAGCACAGATACGCAGTATTTT. The chain links TRBV12-3 or TRBV12-4 to TRBJ2-3, with D perhaps TRBD2 (5 bases). The V and J ends lost 6 bases and 0 bases respectively, with 13 bases between them. The CDR3 spans 15 residues.

This chain links TRBV12-3 or TRBV12-4 with TRBJ1-4; D ambiguous. There are 11 residues in the CDR3. V lost 3 bases and J lost 6, with 2 bases in between. The CDR3 DNA reads as TGTGCCAGCAGTTTTTATGAAAAACTGTTTTTT. Amino acid sequence: CASSFYEKLFF.

The chain is built from TRBV20-1 and TRBJ2-1, with 7 bases that match TRBD2. CDR1 and CDR2 from the germline V gene are DFQATT and SNEGSKA (reference sequence). This CDR3 comprises 16 residues. Unmatched junction bases numbered 9, after V lost 1 base and J lost 3 bases. The CDR3 region has the DNA TGCAGTGCTAGAGCCCAGCGGGGCGGGGTCTACAATGAGCAGTTCTTC. It is translated as CSARAQRGGVYNEQFF.

This chain joins TRBV24-1 and TRBJ2-5; D may match TRBD1 or TRBD2 (5 bases each). Germline lookup yields CDR1 KGHDR and CDR2 SFDVKD. The length of the CDR3 is 15 residues. With 3 bases removed from V and 7 bases from J, the gap between germline ends came to 17 bases. The CDR3 DNA reads TGTGCCACCAGTGATCCCGGTCGCTCTGGGGGGACCCAGTACTTC. This sequence encodes CATSDPGRSGGTQYF.

The rearrangement uses TRBV5-1 and TRBJ1-5; D remains ambiguous. Trimming stripped 4 bases from V and 4 bases from J, with 9 bases between. Germline V lookup: CDR1 SGHRS, CDR2 YFSETQ. CDR3 length: 13 residues. CDR3 loop: CASSIGPNQPQHF. CDR3 DNA: TGCGCCAGCAGCATTGGACCGAATCAGCCCCAGCATTTT.

V gene TRBV7-2 combines with J gene TRBJ1-1; possibly TRBD1 for D (5 bases). The V gene's germline CDR1 is SGHTA and CDR2 FQGNSA. This CDR3 has 15 amino acids. V was cut by 8 bases and J by 3 bases, with 19 bases left in between. CDR3 in amino acids: CASAPWDSRDTEAFF. The CDR3 nucleotides read TGTGCCAGCGCTCCTTGGGACTCCCGGGACACTGAAGCTTTCTTT.